Here is one TCR beta chain with its context. Its antigen is undetermined. The sample comes from a study of cytomegalovirus exposure and HLA in healthy donors. The ends lost 6 bases at V and 1 base at J; junction bases unmatched: 11. This CDR3 has 16 residues. CDR1 is MGHDK and CDR2 is SYGVNS in the germline V gene. Produced via immunoSEQ multiplex PCR; TCRdb's table is partial and in-frame only. The sample holds 140,000 to 150,000 clones, approximately 94% seen once. Study outcomes and limitations: The study labeled more than 150 TCR beta chains cytomegalovirus-associated.

This clonotype was sampled from a man aged 18 to 30 in good health and CMV-seropositive. Sequences were obtained from PBMCs. The chain joins TRBV25-1 to TRBJ1-2; 7 positions match TRBD1. The CDR3 is CASRGTAPTGNYGYTF. The CDR3 region has the DNA TGTGCCAGCAGGGGGACAGCTCCAACGGGTAACTATGGCTACACCTTC.